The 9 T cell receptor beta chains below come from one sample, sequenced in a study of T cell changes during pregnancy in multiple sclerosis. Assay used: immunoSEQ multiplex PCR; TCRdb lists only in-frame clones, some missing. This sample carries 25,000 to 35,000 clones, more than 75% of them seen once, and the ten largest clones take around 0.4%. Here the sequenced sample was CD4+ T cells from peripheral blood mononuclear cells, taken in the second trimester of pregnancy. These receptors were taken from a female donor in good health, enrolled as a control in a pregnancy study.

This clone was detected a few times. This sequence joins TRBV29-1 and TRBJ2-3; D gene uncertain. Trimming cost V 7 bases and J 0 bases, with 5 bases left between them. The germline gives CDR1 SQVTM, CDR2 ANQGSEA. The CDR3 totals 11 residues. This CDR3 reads CSGGSTDTQYF. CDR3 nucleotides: TGCAGCGGCGGAAGCACAGATACGCAGTATTTT.

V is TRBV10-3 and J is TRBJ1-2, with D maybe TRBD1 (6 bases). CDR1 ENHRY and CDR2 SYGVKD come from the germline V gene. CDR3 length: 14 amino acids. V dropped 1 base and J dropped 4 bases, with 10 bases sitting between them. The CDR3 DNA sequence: TGTGCCATCAGTGAGTTACAGGGCGGCTATGGCTACACCTTC. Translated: CAISELQGGYGYTF.

The CDR3 sequence is CASSPGQGEAFF. The CDR3 DNA reads TGTGCCAGCAGTCCCGGCCAGGGTGAAGCTTTCTTT. The V gene is TRBV6-5, the J gene TRBJ1-1, with a possible D match to TRBD1 (5 bases). The CDR3 contains 12 residues. V gave up 5 bases and J gave up 7 bases, with 11 bases separating them. Germline V CDR1 and CDR2: MNHEY, SVGAGI.

The chain's CDR3 is CASSQVTSGGARTQYF. The CDR3 nucleotides are TGCGCCAGCAGCCAAGTTACTAGCGGGGGGGCCCGTACGCAGTATTTT. This chain links TRBV4-3 with TRBJ2-3, with 13 nucleotides matching TRBD2. V shed 1 base, J shed 8 bases, and the junction held 6 bases outside the gene matches. The CDR3 sequence is 16 residues long. From germline, CDR1 is LGHNA and CDR2 YSLEER.

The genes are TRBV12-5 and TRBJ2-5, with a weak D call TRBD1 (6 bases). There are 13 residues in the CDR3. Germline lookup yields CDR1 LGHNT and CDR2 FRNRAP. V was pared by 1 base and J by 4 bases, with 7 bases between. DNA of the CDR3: TGTGCTAGTGGTTTGGACAGGGCAGAGACCCAGTACTTC. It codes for CASGLDRAETQYF.

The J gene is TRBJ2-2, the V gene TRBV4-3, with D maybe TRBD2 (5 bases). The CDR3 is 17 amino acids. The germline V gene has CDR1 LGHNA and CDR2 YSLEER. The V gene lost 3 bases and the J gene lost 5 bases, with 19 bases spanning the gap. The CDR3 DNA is TGCGCCAGCAGCCAGGAGCTGTCTAGCAGTTGGACCGGGGAGCTGTTTTTT. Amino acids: CASSQELSSSWTGELFF.

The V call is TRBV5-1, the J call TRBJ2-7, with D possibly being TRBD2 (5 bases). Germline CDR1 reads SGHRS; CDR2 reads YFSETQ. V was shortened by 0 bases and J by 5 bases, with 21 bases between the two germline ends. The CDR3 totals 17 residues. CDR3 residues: CASSLANEGAGHHEQYF. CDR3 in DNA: TGCGCCAGCAGCTTGGCGAATGAGGGCGCGGGTCATCACGAGCAGTACTTC.

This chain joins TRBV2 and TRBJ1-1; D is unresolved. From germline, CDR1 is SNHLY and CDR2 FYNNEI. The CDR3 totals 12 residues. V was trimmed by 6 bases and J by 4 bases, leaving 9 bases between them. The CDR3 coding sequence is TGTGCCAGCAGCCTCCTAACCACTGAAGCTTTCTTT. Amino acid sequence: CASSLLTTEAFF.

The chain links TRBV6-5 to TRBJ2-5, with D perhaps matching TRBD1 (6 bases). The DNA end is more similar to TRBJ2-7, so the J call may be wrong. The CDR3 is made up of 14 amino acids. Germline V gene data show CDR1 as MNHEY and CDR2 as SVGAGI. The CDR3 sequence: CASSLSLLGGEQYF. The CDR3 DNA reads TGTGCCAGCAGCCTGAGTTTGCTAGGGGGCGAGCAGTACTTC.